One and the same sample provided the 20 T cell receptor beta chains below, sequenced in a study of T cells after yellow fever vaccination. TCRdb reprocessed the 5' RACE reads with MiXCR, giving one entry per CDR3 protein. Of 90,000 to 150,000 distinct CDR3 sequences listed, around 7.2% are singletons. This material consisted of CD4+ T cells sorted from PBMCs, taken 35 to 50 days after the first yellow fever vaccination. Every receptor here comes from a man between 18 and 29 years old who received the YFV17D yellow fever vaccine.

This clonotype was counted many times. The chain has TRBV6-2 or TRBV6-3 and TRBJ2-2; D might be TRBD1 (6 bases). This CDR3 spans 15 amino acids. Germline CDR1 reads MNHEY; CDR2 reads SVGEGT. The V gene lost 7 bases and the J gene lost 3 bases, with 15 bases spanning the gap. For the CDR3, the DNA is TGTGCCAGCACTTGGGACACCAGGGACACCGGGGAGCTGTTTTTT. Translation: CASTWDTRDTGELFF.

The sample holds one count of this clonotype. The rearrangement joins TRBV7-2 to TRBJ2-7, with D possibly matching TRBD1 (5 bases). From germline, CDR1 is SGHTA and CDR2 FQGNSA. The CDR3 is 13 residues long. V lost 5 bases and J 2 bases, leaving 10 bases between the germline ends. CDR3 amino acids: CASSRQRTYEQYF. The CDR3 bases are TGTGCCAGCAGCCGACAGAGGACCTACGAGCAGTACTTC.

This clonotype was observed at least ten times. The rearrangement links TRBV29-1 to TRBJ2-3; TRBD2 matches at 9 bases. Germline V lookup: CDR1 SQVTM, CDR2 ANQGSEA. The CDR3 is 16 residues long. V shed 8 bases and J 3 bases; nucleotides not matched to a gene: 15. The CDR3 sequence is CSTEGGAGGITDTQYF. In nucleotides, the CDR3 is TGCAGCACGGAGGGGGGAGCGGGGGGAATAACAGATACGCAGTATTTT.

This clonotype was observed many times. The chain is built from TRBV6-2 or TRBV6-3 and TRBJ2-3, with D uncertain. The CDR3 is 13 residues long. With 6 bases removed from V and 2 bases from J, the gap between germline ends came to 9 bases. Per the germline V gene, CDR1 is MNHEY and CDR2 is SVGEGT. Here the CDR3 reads CASSLPVTDTQYF. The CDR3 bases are TGTGCCAGCAGCCTCCCGGTCACAGATACGCAGTATTTT.

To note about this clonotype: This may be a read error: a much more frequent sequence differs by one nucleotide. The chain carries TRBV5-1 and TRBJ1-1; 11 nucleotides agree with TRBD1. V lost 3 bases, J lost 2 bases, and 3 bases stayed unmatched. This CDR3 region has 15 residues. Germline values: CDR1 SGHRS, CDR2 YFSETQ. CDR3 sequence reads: CASSSGTGGNTEAFF. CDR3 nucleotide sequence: TGCGCCAGCAGCTCGGGGACAGGGGGTAACACTGAAGCTTTCTTT.

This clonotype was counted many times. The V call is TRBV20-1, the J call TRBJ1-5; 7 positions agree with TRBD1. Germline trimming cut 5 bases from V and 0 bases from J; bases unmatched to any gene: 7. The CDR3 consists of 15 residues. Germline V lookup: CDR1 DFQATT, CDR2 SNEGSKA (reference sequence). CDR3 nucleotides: TGCAGTGCTCGGGACAGCAGCTATAGCAATCAGCCCCAGCATTTT. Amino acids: CSARDSSYSNQPQHF.

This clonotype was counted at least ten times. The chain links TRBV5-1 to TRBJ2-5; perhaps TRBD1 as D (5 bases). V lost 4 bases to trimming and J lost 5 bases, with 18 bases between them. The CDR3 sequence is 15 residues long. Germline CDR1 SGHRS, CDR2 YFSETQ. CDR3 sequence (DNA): TGCGCCAGCAGCGCAGGGTGGGGTAATCAGGAGACCCAGTACTTC. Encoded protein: CASSAGWGNQETQYF.

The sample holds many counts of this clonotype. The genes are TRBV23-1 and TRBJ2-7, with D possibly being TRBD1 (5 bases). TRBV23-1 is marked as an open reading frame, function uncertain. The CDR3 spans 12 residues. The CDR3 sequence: CACRAHIYEQYV. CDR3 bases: TGCGCCTGCAGGGCCCACATTTACGAGCAGTACGTC.

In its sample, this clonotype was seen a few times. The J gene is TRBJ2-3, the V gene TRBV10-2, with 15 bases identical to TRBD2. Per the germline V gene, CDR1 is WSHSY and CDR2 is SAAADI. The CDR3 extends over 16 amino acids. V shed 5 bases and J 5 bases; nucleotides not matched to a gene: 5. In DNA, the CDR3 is TGCGCCAGCAGTTCGGGACTAGCGGGGGGCGGAGATACGCAGTATTTT. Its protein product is CASSSGLAGGGDTQYF.

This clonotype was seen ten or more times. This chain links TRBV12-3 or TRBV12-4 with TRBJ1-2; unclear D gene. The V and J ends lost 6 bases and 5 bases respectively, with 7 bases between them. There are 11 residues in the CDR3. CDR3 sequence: CASRTFYGYTF. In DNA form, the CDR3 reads TGTGCCAGCAGGACCTTTTATGGCTACACCTTC.

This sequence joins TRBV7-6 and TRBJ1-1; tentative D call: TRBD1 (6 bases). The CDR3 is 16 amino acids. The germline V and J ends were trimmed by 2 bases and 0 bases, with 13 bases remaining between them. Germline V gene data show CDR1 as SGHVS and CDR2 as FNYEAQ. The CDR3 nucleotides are TGTGCCAGCAGCTTAAGTCAGGGGAAAATGAACACTGAAGCTTTCTTT. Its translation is CASSLSQGKMNTEAFF.

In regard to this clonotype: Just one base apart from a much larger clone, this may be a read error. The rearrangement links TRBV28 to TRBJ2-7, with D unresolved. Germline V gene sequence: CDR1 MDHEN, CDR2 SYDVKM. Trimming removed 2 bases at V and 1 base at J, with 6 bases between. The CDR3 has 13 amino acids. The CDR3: CASSLPKSYEQYV. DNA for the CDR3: TGTGCCAGCAGTTTACCCAAATCCTACGAGCAGTACGTC.

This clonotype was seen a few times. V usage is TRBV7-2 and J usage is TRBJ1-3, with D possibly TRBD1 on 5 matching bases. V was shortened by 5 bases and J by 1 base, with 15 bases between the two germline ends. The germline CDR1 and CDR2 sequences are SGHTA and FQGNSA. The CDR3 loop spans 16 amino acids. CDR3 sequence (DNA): TGTGCCAGCAGCACCGGACGGGACTTGTCTGGAAACACCATATATTTT. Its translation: CASSTGRDLSGNTIYF.

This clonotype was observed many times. The CDR3 loop reads CSAPPSFVGYTF. The CDR3 coding sequence is TGCAGTGCCCCACCTTCCTTTGTGGGCTACACCTTC. The V gene is TRBV20-1, the J gene TRBJ1-2; D is unresolved. Germline CDR1 reads DFQATT; CDR2 reads SNEGSKA (reference sequence). Between the trimmed V and J ends, which lost 6 bases and 8 bases, there was a span of 16 bases. The CDR3 totals 12 residues.

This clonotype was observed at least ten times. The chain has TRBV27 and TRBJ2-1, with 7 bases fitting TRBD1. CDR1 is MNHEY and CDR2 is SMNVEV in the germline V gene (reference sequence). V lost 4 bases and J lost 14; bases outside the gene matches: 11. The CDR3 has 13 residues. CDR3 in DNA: TGTGCCAGCAGTTCATGGGACAGCTCGAGAGAGTTCTTC. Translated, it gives CASSSWDSSREFF.

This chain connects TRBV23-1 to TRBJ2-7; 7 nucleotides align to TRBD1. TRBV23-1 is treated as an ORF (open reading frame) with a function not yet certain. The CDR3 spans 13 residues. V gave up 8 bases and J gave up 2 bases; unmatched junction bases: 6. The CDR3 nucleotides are TGCGCCAGCTTCCAGACAGGGACCTACGAGCAGTACGTC. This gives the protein CASFQTGTYEQYV.

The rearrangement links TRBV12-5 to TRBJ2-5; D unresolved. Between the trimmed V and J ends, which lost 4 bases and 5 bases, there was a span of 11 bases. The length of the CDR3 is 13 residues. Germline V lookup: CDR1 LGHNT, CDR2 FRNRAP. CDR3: CASGSWTTETQYF. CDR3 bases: TGTGCTAGTGGTTCCTGGACGACGGAGACCCAGTACTTC.

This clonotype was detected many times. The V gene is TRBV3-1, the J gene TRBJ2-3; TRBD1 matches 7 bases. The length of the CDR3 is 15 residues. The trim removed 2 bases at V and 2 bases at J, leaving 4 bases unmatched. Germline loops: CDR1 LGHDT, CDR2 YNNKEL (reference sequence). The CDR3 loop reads CASSQPGQTTDTQYF. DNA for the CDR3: TGTGCCAGCAGCCAACCGGGACAGACCACAGATACGCAGTATTTT.

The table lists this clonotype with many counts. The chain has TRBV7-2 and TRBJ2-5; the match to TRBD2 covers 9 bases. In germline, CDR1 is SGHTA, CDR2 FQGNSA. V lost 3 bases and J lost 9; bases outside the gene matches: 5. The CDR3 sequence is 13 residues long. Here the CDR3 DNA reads TGTGCCAGCAGCTTCTGGACTAGCGAGCCCCAGTACTTC. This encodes CASSFWTSEPQYF.

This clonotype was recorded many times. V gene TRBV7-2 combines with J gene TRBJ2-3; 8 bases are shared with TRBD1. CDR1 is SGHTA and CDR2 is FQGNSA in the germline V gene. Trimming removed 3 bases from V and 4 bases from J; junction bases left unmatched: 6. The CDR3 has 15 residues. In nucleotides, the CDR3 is TGTGCCAGCAGCTTCGGACAGGGATATCCAGATACGCAGTATTTT. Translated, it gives CASSFGQGYPDTQYF.